These T cell receptor beta chains were read from a single sample in a study of blood T cell repertoires in COVID-19. The assay was immunoSEQ multiplex PCR, and TCRdb's table has in-frame clones only and misses some. Of 150,000 to 200,000 clones listed, approximately 86% are singletons. Sequencing input: peripheral blood. Receptors were obtained from a man aged 60 to 75 with acute or convalescent COVID-19. The CDR3 runs from the conserved cysteine through the conserved F or W. D genes are given only for firm matches. The size field is filled for only some rows; it gives once, few, many or a size class.

abundance	d_gene	j_gene	v_gene	CDR3nt	CDR3aa
once	.	TRBJ1-2	TRBV19	TGTGCCAGTAGTGGGACTGCGGCCGCTAACTATGGCTACACCTTC	CASSGTAAANYGYTF
.	TRBD2	TRBJ2-7	TRBV7-3	TGTGCCAGCAGCTCGACGACGGGGGGGAACGAGCAGTACTTC	CASSSTTGGNEQYF
.	.	TRBJ1-1	TRBV29-1	TGCAGCGTTTGGGCCGGGGGAAACACTGAAGCTTTCTTT	CSVWAGGNTEAFF
.	.	TRBJ2-1	TRBV19	TGTGCCAGTAGCGTAGGGGGAGGGTCCTACAATGAGCAGTTCTTC	CASSVGGGSYNEQFF
.	.	TRBJ1-4	TRBV2	TGTGCCAGCGGCAGAGGGGGTTCTAGTGAAAAACTGTTTTTT	CASGRGGSSEKLFF
.	.	TRBJ2-4	TRBV14	TGTGCCAGCAGCCAGATGGGCGGCCCGGGGTACATTCAGTACTTC	CASSQMGGPGYIQYF
.	.	TRBJ2-5	TRBV3-1/TRBV3-2	TGTGCCAGCAGCCAAGAGACTGGAGGGGCCCAGTACTTC	CASSQETGGAQYF
.	.	TRBJ2-1	TRBV10-3	TGTGCCATCAGTGAGCGAGGGCAGGCTAACAATGAGCAGTTCTTC	CAISERGQANNEQFF
.	TRBD2	TRBJ2-7	TRBV6-5	TGTGCCAGCAGTCCGGGAGGCTCAACCTACGAGCAGTACTTC	CASSPGGSTYEQYF
.	.	TRBJ1-1	TRBV10-3	TGTGCCGTCTCTCAGATGAACACTGAAGCTTTCTTT	CAVSQMNTEAFF
few	TRBD1	TRBJ1-6	TRBV28	TGTGCCAGCAGTCGCTCCGGGACAGGATTTAATTCACCCCTCCACTTT	CASSRSGTGFNSPLHF
.	TRBD1	TRBJ2-2	TRBV10-3	TGTGCCACCCGCGGGACAGGGGCAACAGATTACACCGGGGAGCTGTTTTTT	CATRGTGATDYTGELFF
.	TRBD1	TRBJ1-5	TRBV2	TGTGCCAGCAGTCGACAGGGCGTAAGCAATCAGCCCCAGCATTTT	CASSRQGVSNQPQHF
.	.	TRBJ1-1	TRBV7-9	TGTGCCAGCAGCTTAGGAGGGTTCGGCAGGGGGAACACTGAAGCTTTCTTT	CASSLGGFGRGNTEAFF
.	.	TRBJ1-4	TRBV7-3	TGTGCCAGCAGCCGGGGGGCTAATGAAAAACTGTTTTTT	CASSRGANEKLFF
.	TRBD1	TRBJ2-3	TRBV24-1	TGTGCCACCAGTGATTTGGGACAGGGGGCAGATACGCAGTATTTT	CATSDLGQGADTQYF
once	.	TRBJ1-1	TRBV5-8	TGTGCCAGCAGCTTGGACATGGTTGGAGCTTTCTTT	CASSLDMVGAFF
.	.	TRBJ2-2	TRBV7-8	TGTGCCAGCAGGGGCGTTATCACCGGGGAGCTGTTTTTT	CASRGVITGELFF
.	TRBD2	TRBJ2-2	TRBV11-2	TGTGCCAGCGCCTTAATGGCGGGAGCCTACACCGGGGAGCTGTTTTTT	CASALMAGAYTGELFF
.	TRBD1	TRBJ1-5	TRBV6-6	TGTGCCAGCAGTTCACCTGACAGGGGCGAAGGGCAGCCCCAGCATTTT	CASSSPDRGEGQPQHF
.	TRBD2	TRBJ2-2	TRBV4-1	TGCGCCAGCAGCCAAGTAGCGGGAGGGCTCGCCGGGGAGCTGTTTTTT	CASSQVAGGLAGELFF
.	TRBD2	TRBJ2-2	TRBV18	TGTGCCAGCTCACCGCGGACTAGCGGGACGGTCACCGGGGAGCTGTTTTTT	CASSPRTSGTVTGELFF
.	.	TRBJ2-1	TRBV28	TGTGCCAGCAGTGCGGACCAGGGGGGCCTCAATGAGCAGTTCTTC	CASSADQGGLNEQFF